This is a list of T cell receptor beta chains from one sample in a study of cytomegalovirus exposure and HLA in healthy donors. Sequenced by immunoSEQ multiplex PCR; TCRdb stores in-frame clones only, minus some. The sample yields more than 90,000 clones, roughly 88% seen once. The sequenced material came from PBMCs. Receptors originate from a man in his late teens or twenties in good health and CMV-seronegative. Both conserved end residues are part of each CDR3. A D gene is named only where the DNA matches it firmly. Only some rows state a clone size, as once, few, many or a class for expanded clones.

cdr3_aa: CASSYSRTAGETQYF
cdr3_nt: TGTGCCAGCAGTTACTCGAGAACAGCGGGAGAGACCCAGTACTTC
v_call: TRBV6-6
j_call: TRBJ2-5
d_call: .
clone_size: .
cdr3_length: 15

cdr3_aa: CASSQRLAVNEQYF
cdr3_nt: TGTGCCAGCAGCCAACGACTAGCCGTTAACGAGCAGTACTTC
v_call: TRBV6-5
j_call: TRBJ2-7
d_call: TRBD2
clone_size: .
cdr3_length: 14

cdr3_aa: CASSFPGSRVSQETQYF
cdr3_nt: TGTGCCAGCAGCTTCCCGGGGAGCAGAGTGTCCCAAGAGACCCAGTACTTC
v_call: TRBV5-6
j_call: TRBJ2-5
d_call: .
clone_size: .
cdr3_length: 17

cdr3_aa: CASSYGLAGGPILETQYF
cdr3_nt: TGTGCCAGCAGCTACGGACTAGCGGGAGGGCCCATTTTGGAGACCCAGTACTTC
v_call: TRBV11-3
j_call: TRBJ2-5
d_call: TRBD2
clone_size: .
cdr3_length: 18

cdr3_aa: CASSLIRTGAETQYF
cdr3_nt: TGCGCCAGCAGCTTGATACGGACAGGGGCAGAGACCCAGTACTTC
v_call: TRBV5-1
j_call: TRBJ2-5
d_call: TRBD1
clone_size: .
cdr3_length: 15

cdr3_aa: CASSPMGGFGNTIYF
cdr3_nt: TGTGCCAGTAGTCCCATGGGGGGATTTGGAAACACCATATATTTT
v_call: TRBV19
j_call: TRBJ1-3
d_call: .
clone_size: .
cdr3_length: 15

cdr3_aa: CATSREYHEQYF
cdr3_nt: TGTGCCACCAGCAGAGAATATCACGAGCAGTACTTC
v_call: TRBV15
j_call: TRBJ2-7
d_call: .
clone_size: once
cdr3_length: 12

cdr3_aa: CASSESGQGGNEQFF
cdr3_nt: TGCGCCAGCAGTGAAAGCGGCCAGGGGGGCAATGAGCAGTTCTTC
v_call: TRBV10-1
j_call: TRBJ2-1
d_call: .
clone_size: .
cdr3_length: 15

cdr3_aa: CAISGLAASSYEQYF
cdr3_nt: TGTGCCATCAGTGGGCTAGCGGCCTCCTCCTACGAGCAGTACTTC
v_call: TRBV10-3
j_call: TRBJ2-7
d_call: TRBD2
clone_size: .
cdr3_length: 15

cdr3_aa: CASNIGTGGSGETQYF
cdr3_nt: TGTGCCAGCAACATCGGGACAGGGGGCTCTGGAGAGACCCAGTACTTC
v_call: TRBV6-6
j_call: TRBJ2-5
d_call: TRBD1
clone_size: once
cdr3_length: 16

cdr3_aa: CASSPPPTGQGTEAFF
cdr3_nt: TGTGCCAGCAGCCCACCCCCGACAGGGCAGGGCACTGAAGCTTTCTTT
v_call: TRBV7-9
j_call: TRBJ1-1
d_call: TRBD1
clone_size: once
cdr3_length: 16

cdr3_aa: CASSLLTVGYTF
cdr3_nt: TGTGCCAGCAGTTTATTGACAGTCGGCTACACCTTC
v_call: TRBV28
j_call: TRBJ1-2
d_call: .
clone_size: .
cdr3_length: 12

cdr3_aa: CATETGYTDTQYF
cdr3_nt: TGTGCCACCGAGACAGGATACACAGATACGCAGTATTTT
v_call: TRBV6-1
j_call: TRBJ2-3
d_call: .
clone_size: .
cdr3_length: 13

cdr3_aa: CASNSGTSGTGELFF
cdr3_nt: TGTGCCAGCAACTCCGGGACTAGCGGGACCGGGGAGCTGTTTTTT
v_call: TRBV6-5
j_call: TRBJ2-2
d_call: TRBD2
clone_size: .
cdr3_length: 15

cdr3_aa: CASRDRGAYGYTF
cdr3_nt: TGTGCCAGCAGGGACAGGGGGGCCTATGGCTACACCTTC
v_call: TRBV6-1
j_call: TRBJ1-2
d_call: TRBD1
clone_size: .
cdr3_length: 13

cdr3_aa: CASSRTGIRVGYTF
cdr3_nt: TGTGCCAGCAGTCGGACAGGGATCCGTGTCGGCTACACCTTC
v_call: TRBV6-5
j_call: TRBJ1-2
d_call: TRBD1
clone_size: .
cdr3_length: 14

cdr3_aa: CASSTSGTNEQFF
cdr3_nt: TGTGCCAGCAGTACTAGCGGAACCAATGAGCAGTTCTTC
v_call: TRBV6-5
j_call: TRBJ2-1
d_call: TRBD2
clone_size: .
cdr3_length: 13

cdr3_aa: CASSHGGYNEQFF
cdr3_nt: TGTGCCAGCAGCCACGGAGGATACAATGAGCAGTTCTTC
v_call: TRBV11-2
j_call: TRBJ2-1
d_call: .
clone_size: .
cdr3_length: 13

cdr3_aa: CASVGRERYTGELFF
cdr3_nt: TGTGCCAGCGTCGGGCGGGAGAGGTACACCGGGGAGCTGTTTTTT
v_call: TRBV2
j_call: TRBJ2-2
d_call: TRBD2
clone_size: .
cdr3_length: 15

cdr3_aa: CASSWTSGSTVDTQYF
cdr3_nt: TGTGCCAGCAGTTGGACTAGCGGGAGTACAGTAGATACGCAGTATTTT
v_call: TRBV27
j_call: TRBJ2-3
d_call: TRBD2
clone_size: .
cdr3_length: 16

cdr3_aa: CASGPGYSNQPQHF
cdr3_nt: TGTGCCAGCGGGCCAGGATATAGCAATCAGCCCCAGCATTTT
v_call: TRBV28
j_call: TRBJ1-5
d_call: .
clone_size: .
cdr3_length: 14

cdr3_aa: CASSLWASGSREQYF
cdr3_nt: TGTGCCAGCAGTTTATGGGCTAGCGGGAGTCGCGAGCAGTACTTC
v_call: TRBV27
j_call: TRBJ2-7
d_call: TRBD2
clone_size: .
cdr3_length: 15

cdr3_aa: CASSSSQEATNEKLFF
cdr3_nt: TGTGCCAGCAGTTCGTCCCAGGAGGCGACTAATGAAAAACTGTTTTTT
v_call: TRBV27
j_call: TRBJ1-4
d_call: .
clone_size: .
cdr3_length: 16

cdr3_aa: CAISEDRGGQPQHF
cdr3_nt: TGTGCCATCAGCGAGGACAGGGGCGGCCAGCCCCAGCATTTT
v_call: TRBV10-3
j_call: TRBJ1-5
d_call: TRBD1
clone_size: .
cdr3_length: 14

cdr3_aa: CASSLRQGSTDTQYF
cdr3_nt: TGTGCCAGCAGCCTAAGACAGGGTAGCACAGATACGCAGTATTTT
v_call: TRBV28
j_call: TRBJ2-3
d_call: TRBD1
clone_size: .
cdr3_length: 15

cdr3_aa: CASSTADRNEQYF
cdr3_nt: TGTGCCAGTAGTACCGCAGACAGGAACGAGCAGTACTTC
v_call: TRBV19
j_call: TRBJ2-7
d_call: .
clone_size: once
cdr3_length: 13

cdr3_aa: CASSVGQASYEQYF
cdr3_nt: TGTGCCAGCAGCGTCGGACAGGCTTCCTACGAGCAGTACTTC
v_call: TRBV9
j_call: TRBJ2-7
d_call: TRBD1
clone_size: few
cdr3_length: 14

cdr3_aa: CASSQDLARRNTGELFF
cdr3_nt: TGTGCCAGCAGCCAAGATCTAGCCCGCAGGAACACCGGGGAGCTGTTTTTT
v_call: TRBV4-2
j_call: TRBJ2-2
d_call: .
clone_size: .
cdr3_length: 17

cdr3_aa: CASSLWEVLVREQYF
cdr3_nt: TGTGCCAGCAGCTTGTGGGAGGTTCTGGTTCGCGAGCAGTACTTC
v_call: TRBV5-6
j_call: TRBJ2-7
d_call: .
clone_size: .
cdr3_length: 15

cdr3_aa: CASSITGTADYEQYF
cdr3_nt: TGTGCCAGCAGCATAACCGGGACAGCAGACTACGAGCAGTACTTC
v_call: TRBV27
j_call: TRBJ2-7
d_call: TRBD1
clone_size: once
cdr3_length: 15

cdr3_aa: CASRPQGVETQYF
cdr3_nt: TGTGCCAGCAGACCCCAGGGGGTCGAGACCCAGTACTTC
v_call: TRBV6-5
j_call: TRBJ2-5
d_call: TRBD1
clone_size: .
cdr3_length: 13

cdr3_aa: CASSLGGAHDEQYF
cdr3_nt: TGTGCCAGCAGTTTAGGAGGGGCGCACGACGAGCAGTACTTC
v_call: TRBV28
j_call: TRBJ2-7
d_call: .
clone_size: .
cdr3_length: 14

cdr3_aa: CASSLMGLEEVSYEQYF
cdr3_nt: TGTGCCAGCAGCTTAATGGGACTCGAAGAGGTGTCCTACGAGCAGTACTTC
v_call: TRBV11-3
j_call: TRBJ2-7
d_call: .
clone_size: .
cdr3_length: 17

cdr3_aa: CASSPGQVPNQPQHF
cdr3_nt: TGTGCCAGCTCACCGGGACAGGTCCCTAACCAGCCCCAGCATTTT
v_call: TRBV18
j_call: TRBJ1-5
d_call: TRBD1
clone_size: .
cdr3_length: 15

cdr3_aa: CASSPWTGNTEAFF
cdr3_nt: TGTGCCAGCTCCCCATGGACTGGCAACACTGAAGCTTTCTTT
v_call: TRBV18
j_call: TRBJ1-1
d_call: .
clone_size: .
cdr3_length: 14

cdr3_aa: CASSQAPTGDASYEQYF
cdr3_nt: TGCGCCAGCAGCCAAGCCCCCACAGGGGACGCCTCCTACGAGCAGTACTTC
v_call: TRBV4-3
j_call: TRBJ2-7
d_call: TRBD1
clone_size: .
cdr3_length: 17

cdr3_aa: CASSAAGTSGYNEQFF
cdr3_nt: TGTGCCAGCAGCGCGGCCGGGACTAGCGGCTACAATGAGCAGTTCTTC
v_call: TRBV7-2
j_call: TRBJ2-1
d_call: TRBD2
clone_size: .
cdr3_length: 16

cdr3_aa: CASSIAGQIEYNEQFF
cdr3_nt: TGTGCCAGTAGTATAGCGGGACAGATAGAATACAATGAGCAGTTCTTC
v_call: TRBV19
j_call: TRBJ2-1
d_call: TRBD1
clone_size: .
cdr3_length: 16

cdr3_aa: CASSQGRAPNTGELFF
cdr3_nt: TGTGCCAGCAGTCAGGGAAGAGCCCCGAACACCGGGGAGCTGTTTTTT
v_call: TRBV28
j_call: TRBJ2-2
d_call: .
clone_size: .
cdr3_length: 16

cdr3_aa: CASSYSGGSGADTQYF
cdr3_nt: TGTGCCAGCAGTTACTCGGGCGGGAGTGGGGCAGATACGCAGTATTTT
v_call: TRBV6-5
j_call: TRBJ2-3
d_call: TRBD2
clone_size: .
cdr3_length: 16

cdr3_aa: CASSPPGQKNTEAFF
cdr3_nt: TGTGCCAGCAGCCCTCCGGGACAGAAGAACACTGAAGCTTTCTTT
v_call: TRBV7-6
j_call: TRBJ1-1
d_call: TRBD1
clone_size: .
cdr3_length: 15

cdr3_aa: CASSVDRKATNEKLFF
cdr3_nt: TGTGCCAGCAGTGTCGACAGAAAAGCAACTAATGAAAAACTGTTTTTT
v_call: TRBV2
j_call: TRBJ1-4
d_call: .
clone_size: .
cdr3_length: 16

cdr3_aa: CASSTIPLTGHLNQPQHF
cdr3_nt: TGTGCCAGTAGTACGATTCCCCTAACAGGCCACTTAAATCAGCCCCAGCATTTT
v_call: TRBV19
j_call: TRBJ1-5
d_call: .
clone_size: .
cdr3_length: 18

cdr3_aa: CASRIAGVTDTQYF
cdr3_nt: TGTGCCAGCAGGATAGCGGGGGTCACAGATACGCAGTATTTT
v_call: TRBV6-5
j_call: TRBJ2-3
d_call: TRBD2
clone_size: .
cdr3_length: 14

cdr3_aa: CASSTTSGGSYEQYF
cdr3_nt: TGTGCCAGCAGTACAACTAGCGGGGGATCCTACGAGCAGTACTTC
v_call: TRBV28
j_call: TRBJ2-7
d_call: TRBD2
clone_size: .
cdr3_length: 15

cdr3_aa: CASSPGDRYTEAFF
cdr3_nt: TGTGCCAGCTCACCGGGGGACAGATACACTGAAGCTTTCTTT
v_call: TRBV18
j_call: TRBJ1-1
d_call: TRBD1
clone_size: once
cdr3_length: 14

cdr3_aa: CASSSRQGTEAFF
cdr3_nt: TGTGCCAGCAGCTCCCGACAGGGAACTGAAGCTTTCTTT
v_call: TRBV7-2
j_call: TRBJ1-1
d_call: TRBD1
clone_size: .
cdr3_length: 13

cdr3_aa: CASSIQTGEGEAFF
cdr3_nt: TGTGCCAGCAGTATTCAGACAGGGGAGGGTGAAGCTTTCTTT
v_call: TRBV25-1
j_call: TRBJ1-1
d_call: TRBD1
clone_size: once
cdr3_length: 14

cdr3_aa: CSVEEQGSTQYF
cdr3_nt: TGCAGCGTGGAGGAACAGGGGTCTACGCAGTATTTT
v_call: TRBV29-1
j_call: TRBJ2-3
d_call: TRBD1
clone_size: .
cdr3_length: 12

cdr3_aa: CASSGLAGETQYF
cdr3_nt: TGTGCCAGCAGTGGACTAGCAGGGGAGACCCAGTACTTC
v_call: TRBV2
j_call: TRBJ2-5
d_call: TRBD2
clone_size: .
cdr3_length: 13

cdr3_aa: CASSIDRDQPQHF
cdr3_nt: TGTGCCAGTAGTATAGATCGGGATCAGCCCCAGCATTTT
v_call: TRBV19
j_call: TRBJ1-5
d_call: .
clone_size: .
cdr3_length: 13

cdr3_aa: CSVVNYEAFF
cdr3_nt: TGCAGCGTTGTCAACTATGAAGCTTTCTTT
v_call: TRBV29-1
j_call: TRBJ1-1
d_call: .
clone_size: .
cdr3_length: 10